This T cell receptor (beta chain) was documented in a study of control samples from healthy donors and cancer patients. Trimming left V 6 bases short and J 6 bases short, with 18 bases between. The CDR3 sequence is 14 residues long. Germline CDR1 reads MNHEY; CDR2 reads SVGAGI. Repertoires were generated with immunoSEQ multiplex PCR, while TCRdb's copy carries only in-frame clones and drops some. The repertoire table contains fewer than 250,000 clones. This TCR was sampled from a woman younger than 45 in good health. The V and J genes are TRBV6-5 and TRBJ2-7; D uncertain. The sample taken for sequencing was blood. This CDR3 is CASRSTFGIGEQYF. In nucleotides, the CDR3 is TGTGCCAGCAGATCCACGTTTGGGATCGGCGAGCAGTACTTC.